The source of this T cell receptor beta chain is a study of blood T cell repertoires in COVID-19. Background on the study: Both acute and convalescent COVID-19 samples were obtained from the United States, Italy and Spain. The analysed material was cDNA or gDNA that came from T cells, B-cell-depleted T cells, or PBMCs.

The sample holds one count of this clone. The study recruited people aged roughly 18 to 95 years across 24 US areas. Source study methods: Estimation of nucleated cell counts relied on the amplification of reference gene primers. Profiling relied on immunoSEQ multiplex PCR, and the TCRdb table lists in-frame clones only, not all of them. The DNA gave D and trimming, while V, J and clone size come from that table. The sample holds around 200,000 clones, around four fifths seen once. Source material: PBMCs or T cells enriched from blood (not recorded which). The TCR comes from a man aged 35 to 55 who had recovered from COVID-19.

CDR3 coding DNA: TGTGCCAGCAGCGTGGGTCTAGCGGGGGGGCCTTCCTACAATGAGCAGTTCTTC. It translates to CASSVGLAGGPSYNEQFF. The chain recombines TRBV4-2 with TRBJ2-1; 12 bases match TRBD2. V dropped 5 bases and J dropped 1; count of bases not matched to a gene: 9. The germline gives CDR1 LGHNA, CDR2 YNFKEQ. This CDR3 has 18 amino acids.